The rows below give T cell receptor beta chains drawn from one sample of a study of shared clonotypes between healthy human individuals. The assay was immunoSEQ multiplex PCR, and TCRdb's table has in-frame clones only and misses some. The table has about 2.1 million clones, 93% seen once; the top ten hold around 1.7%. The sequenced sample consisted of naive CD8+ T cells from PBMCs. Every receptor here comes from a man aged 18 to 30 in good health. Some clones in this sample may be carry-over from other donors' samples. Each CDR3 is given with its conserved first and last residue. D genes are given only for firm matches. Clone size is shown for a subset of rows, as once, few, many or a class of expanded clone.

j_call	v_call	clone_size	d_call	cdr3_nt	cdr3_aa
TRBJ1-4	TRBV9	.	TRBD1	TGTGCCAGCAGCGACCACAGGGGTACGGGCTTTGAAAAACTGTTTTTT	CASSDHRGTGFEKLFF
TRBJ1-1	TRBV28	.	TRBD1	TGTGCCAGCAGTTTACCCCAGGGGGCGTACACTGAAGCTTTCTTT	CASSLPQGAYTEAFF
TRBJ2-1	TRBV9	.	.	TGTGCCAGCAGCCCCCCGGGAGACACCCTTGACAATGAGCAGTTCTTC	CASSPPGDTLDNEQFF
TRBJ2-3	TRBV7-9	.	TRBD2	TGTGCCAGCAGCTTTTTAGCGGGGCCGAGCACAGATACGCAGTATTTT	CASSFLAGPSTDTQYF
TRBJ2-7	TRBV29-1	once	.	TGCAGCGTTGAAGGGGGGGTCTCCTACGAGCAGTACTTC	CSVEGGVSYEQYF
TRBJ1-2	TRBV20-1	.	.	TGCAGTGCCCCGGGGACCTATGGCCACACCTTC	CSAPGTYGHTF
TRBJ2-3	TRBV27	.	.	TGTGCCAGCAGTTTAGCGGGCCGAACAGATACGCAGTATTTT	CASSLAGRTDTQYF
TRBJ2-1	TRBV11-2	once	TRBD2	TGTGCCAGCAGCTTGGGACTAGCGGGAGCGGGAAATGAGCAGTTCTTC	CASSLGLAGAGNEQFF
TRBJ2-7	TRBV6-1	once	.	TGTGCCAGCGGCCCGGCAGGGTATGTCTACGAGCAGTACTTC	CASGPAGYVYEQYF
TRBJ2-3	TRBV11-2	once	.	TGTGCCAGCAGCTCTTTCACAGATACGCAGTATTTT	CASSSFTDTQYF
TRBJ2-7	TRBV9	once	.	TGTGCCAGCAGTGGGGGCAAATTCGCCGAGCAGTACTTC	CASSGGKFAEQYF
TRBJ1-1	TRBV30	.	.	TGTGCCTGGGAGACAGTCATGAACACTGAAGCTTTCTTT	CAWETVMNTEAFF
TRBJ2-3	TRBV27	once	.	TGTGCCAGCAGTCTACAGGGCGAAGATACGCAGTATTTT	CASSLQGEDTQYF
TRBJ2-1	TRBV27	.	.	TGTGCCAGCTCCCCCCCGGGTTGGCACAATGAGCAGTTCTTC	CASSPPGWHNEQFF
TRBJ2-5	TRBV9	.	TRBD1	TGTGCCAGCAGCCCCGGGACAGGGGTTCCAGAGACCCAGTACTTC	CASSPGTGVPETQYF
TRBJ2-1	TRBV7-2	once	.	TGTGCCAGCAGCTTCCCGGCAGGGAACCCCTACAATGAGCAGTTCTTC	CASSFPAGNPYNEQFF
TRBJ2-1	TRBV29-1	.	.	TGCAGCGCCGACGAGCGAGGAGTGCCCCACAATGAGCAGTTCTTC	CSADERGVPHNEQFF
TRBJ2-7	TRBV28	.	.	TGTGCCAGCAGTTTAGCCGGGACCTCCTACGAGCAGTACTTC	CASSLAGTSYEQYF